The source of this TCR beta chain is a study of cytomegalovirus exposure and HLA in healthy donors. The study, taken as a whole, reports: Productive rates of about 87% or about 30% were seen for most TCR beta V segments in an earlier analysis.

A multiplex PCR was run with 60 Vbeta primers and 13 Jbeta primers. Data came from immunoSEQ multiplex PCR; TCRdb stores just in-frame clones and leaves some out. The sample contains some 160,000 clones, approximately 82% of which appear only once. Looked up from germline, CDR1 is SGHNT and CDR2 is YYREEE (reference sequence). This CDR3 comprises 14 residues. With 4 bases removed from V and 0 bases from J, the gap between germline ends came to 8 bases. With respect to this clone: The target antigen is unknown.

The sequence was obtained from a male donor in good health and CMV-seropositive. The rearrangement joins TRBV5-4 to TRBJ2-1; D is unresolved. Material for sequencing was PBMCs. For the CDR3, the DNA is TGTGCCAGCAGCCCCCATAGCTCCTACAATGAGCAGTTCTTC. Translated: CASSPHSSYNEQFF.